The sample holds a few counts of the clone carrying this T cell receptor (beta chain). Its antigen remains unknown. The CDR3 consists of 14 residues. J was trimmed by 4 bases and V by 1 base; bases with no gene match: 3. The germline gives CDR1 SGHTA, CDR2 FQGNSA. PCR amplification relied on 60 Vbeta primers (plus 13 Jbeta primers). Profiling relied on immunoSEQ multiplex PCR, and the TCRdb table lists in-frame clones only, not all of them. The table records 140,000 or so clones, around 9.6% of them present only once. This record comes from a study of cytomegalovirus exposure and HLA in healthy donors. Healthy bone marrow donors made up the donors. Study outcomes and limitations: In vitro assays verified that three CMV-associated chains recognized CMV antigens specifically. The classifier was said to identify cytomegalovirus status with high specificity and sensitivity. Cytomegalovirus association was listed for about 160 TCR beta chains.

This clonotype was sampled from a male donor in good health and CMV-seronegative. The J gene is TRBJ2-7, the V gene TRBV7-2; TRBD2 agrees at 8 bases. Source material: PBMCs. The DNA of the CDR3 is TGTGCCAGCAGCTTAGGACTAGCGCGTTACGAGCAGTACTTC. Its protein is CASSLGLARYEQYF.